This record looks at one T cell receptor (beta chain) sequence and its context. This clone was detected once. Its antigen specificity is not known. The input lacks base qualities; no much larger clone sits a single base away. The collaborating institutions used their own protocols to collect whole blood in K2EDTA tubes. Collaborator samples were shipped for TCRbeta analysis as frozen whole blood, isolated PBMCs, or DNA extracted from either sample type. There are 16 amino acids in the CDR3, from cysteine to phenylalanine inclusive. CDR3 DNA only is kept here, 48 bases in frame from base 1. Ends trimmed: V by 2 bases, J by 3 bases; bases unmatched to a gene: 8. The germline V gene gives CDR1 as SGHVS and CDR2 as FQNEAQ. This specimen comes from a study of blood T cell repertoires in COVID-19 (dated by TCRdb to between 2020 and 2021). Notes on the research overall: Samples from collaborators originated in the United States, Italy and Spain and spanned both the acute and convalescent phases of COVID-19. The material from the prospective study consisted of cDNA or gDNA derived from T cells, B-cell-depleted T cells, or PBMCs. Subjects who had been exposed to COVID-19, were actively infected with it, or had recovered from it provided the deeply sampled blood TCRbeta repertoires that made up the dataset. The repertoires were released in a freely available public database meant as a resource for research on the immune response to SARS-CoV-2. The samples were drawn from the first 160 participants of the ongoing ImmuneRACE study and from under 1,500 subjects provided by 6 global collaborators. A de-identified subject ID, COVID-19 status, age in years and sex were almost always included in the sample metadata. Where HLA class I and class II types were available, the types were taken from metadata supplied by the sample provider, not from assay-based typing. Overall study outcomes, separate from this receptor: How much clinical and demographic metadata was included differed by source and by participant, and the metadata was provided uncurated.

TCRbeta CDR3 regions were amplified from genomic DNA by means of the immunoSEQ Assay, a bias-controlled multiplex PCR. The authors' analysis ran thus. The number of nucleated cells in each sample was estimated by amplification of reference gene primers within the assay. To quantify the absolute abundance of each unique TCRbeta CDR3 rearrangement, sequence reads were collapsed and filtered. For each sample, productive Simpson clonality was calculated as the square root of Simpson's diversity index across productive rearrangements. TCRdb carries this immuneACCESS record with in-frame sequences only. Its versions omit some clonotypes, under half of them owing to an unresolved V gene in the studies checked, with the rest unexplained. V and J calls and clone size are copied from that table; D and trimming were computed from the DNA. This sample is represented by 200,000 to 300,000 clones; around 80% of them were singletons. Together, the top ten hold roughly 3.2% of the sample.

Rearrangement joined TRBV7-8 to TRBJ1-1; the central 8 bases match TRBD1. Sample: peripheral blood. This TCR came from a woman younger than 35 with acute or convalescent COVID-19. The nucleotide sequence is given as TGTGCCAGCAGCTTACCCACAGGGGGGGGTTACACTGAAGCTTTCTTT. Its protein reads: CASSLPTGGGYTEAFF.